The 31 T cell receptor beta chains given below trace back to one sample, sequenced in a study of vaccination and CD4 T cells after COVID-19. For these receptors, no antigen is known. Researchers used the Oncomine TCR Beta short-read assay to sequence DNA from cultured CD4+ T cells. TCRdb passed the PCR reads through MiXCR, listing each CDR3 protein once. The table has thousands of distinct CDR3 sequences, around 44% seen once. The treatment here: roughly 11-day PBMC culture with coronavirus spike peptide pools or control peptides (ViraFEST assay). Material for sequencing was CD4+ T cells from blood, cultured in vitro. The receptors were sampled from a human donor who had recovered from COVID-19.

The rearrangement links TRBV28 to TRBJ2-7; TRBD2 agrees at 9 bases. After removal of 4 bases from V and 0 bases from J, the junction contained 1 base not matched to a gene. The CDR3 covers 14 residues. Germline assignment: CDR1 MDHEN and CDR2 SYDVKM. DNA of the CDR3: TGTGCCAGCAGTTCGACTAGCGGCTCCTACGAGCAGTACTTC. This gives the protein CASSSTSGSYEQYF.

This clonotype showed up just a few times. The rearrangement joins TRBV5-6 to TRBJ2-5; possibly TRBD1 or TRBD2 for D (6 bases each). The ends were cut back, 6 bases at V and 7 bases at J, with 19 bases in the middle. Germline assignment: CDR1 SGHDT and CDR2 YYEEEE. The CDR3 loop spans 14 amino acids. The CDR3 loop is CASTHPSGAGTQYF. CDR3 coding DNA: TGTGCCAGCACCCACCCGTCGGGGGCGGGGACCCAGTACTTC.

This clonotype came up a few times. For the CDR3, the DNA is TGTGCCACCAGCAGAGAAGGTCCCCCCTACGAGCAGTACTTC. As protein: CATSREGPPYEQYF. The rearrangement links TRBV15 to TRBJ2-7; D is uncertain. V lost 0 bases and J 2 bases, leaving 8 bases between the germline ends. Germline CDR1 reads LNHNV; CDR2 reads YYDKDF (reference sequence). The CDR3 is 14 amino acids.

The chain links TRBV28 to TRBJ2-7; maybe TRBD1 (6 bases). CDR1 is MDHEN, CDR2 SYDVKM, per germline. Trimming removed 7 bases at V and 2 bases at J, with 15 bases between. The CDR3 length is 14 residues. CDR3 nucleotide sequence: TGTGCCAGCACCCAAGGGGGTAGAGCCTACGAGCAGTACTTC. This translates into CASTQGGRAYEQYF.

The rearrangement uses TRBV7-8 and TRBJ2-7, with unresolved D. The length of the CDR3 is 11 residues. Trimming stripped 3 bases from V and 7 bases from J, with 7 bases between. The germline V gene encodes CDR1 SGHVS and CDR2 FQNEAQ. CDR3 bases: TGTGCCAGCAGCTTGTCCCGGGAGCAGTACTTC. It encodes CASSLSREQYF.

The chain links TRBV6-1 to TRBJ2-7; TRBD2 is a possible D gene (5 bases). The CDR3 sequence is 11 residues long. V dropped 5 bases and J dropped 7 bases, with 9 bases sitting between them. Germline V CDR1 and CDR2: MNHNS, SASEGT. The CDR3 bases are TGTGCCAGCAGTAATCGGGAAGAGCAGTACTTC. Residues: CASSNREEQYF.

The genes are TRBV7-2 and TRBJ2-5; D is ambiguous. CDR3 length: 14 residues. With 2 bases removed from V and 2 bases from J, the gap between germline ends came to 9 bases. CDR1 is SGHTA, CDR2 FQGNSA, per germline. The CDR3 is CASSLTMAQETQYF. The CDR3 nucleotides are TGTGCCAGCAGCTTAACTATGGCGCAAGAGACCCAGTACTTC.

CDR3 region: CASSLAGGNTGELFF. CDR3 nucleotide sequence: TGTGCCAGCAGCTTAGCCGGGGGGAACACCGGGGAGCTGTTTTTT. The chain recombines TRBV7-6 with TRBJ2-2; D perhaps matches TRBD2 (6 bases). The V gene's germline CDR1 is SGHVS and CDR2 FNYEAQ. With 0 bases removed from V and 1 base from J, the gap between germline ends came to 6 bases. The CDR3 has 15 amino acids.

The chain recombines TRBV25-1 with TRBJ2-7; TRBD1 matches 7 bases. V lost 6 bases and J lost 7; bases outside the gene matches: 9. The CDR3 runs 13 residues. Germline V gene lookup returns CDR1 MGHDK and CDR2 SYGVNS. DNA of the CDR3: TGTGCCAGCAGCCGGGACAGACTATTGGAGCAGTACTTC. It encodes CASSRDRLLEQYF.

By frequency in the sample, this clonotype is medium-sized. The chain joins TRBV20-1 to TRBJ2-5; D is perhaps TRBD1 (5 bases). Trimming stripped 3 bases from V and 4 bases from J, with 9 bases between. Germline assignment: CDR1 DFQATT and CDR2 SNEGSKA (reference sequence). This CDR3 contains 12 residues. Here the CDR3 reads CSASGTGETQYF. The CDR3 bases are TGCAGTGCTAGTGGTACAGGAGAGACCCAGTACTTC.

The chain is built from TRBV6-5 and TRBJ2-7; D not certain. V was cut by 2 bases and J by 2 bases, with 10 bases left in between. This CDR3 is 14 amino acids long. The V gene's germline CDR1 is MNHEY and CDR2 SVGAGI. The CDR3 region has the DNA TGTGCCAGCAGTTACGGACCTTCTACCTACGAGCAGTACTTC. This encodes CASSYGPSTYEQYF.

The chain has TRBV20-1 and TRBJ2-2, with D unclear. CDR1 DFQATT and CDR2 SNEGSKA come from the germline V gene (reference sequence). The CDR3 has 14 residues. The V and J ends lost 5 bases and 3 bases respectively, with 13 bases between them. The CDR3 DNA follows: TGCAGTGCTGCCCTATCCTCGGACACCGGGGAGCTGTTTTTT. This sequence encodes CSAALSSDTGELFF.

This clonotype was recorded a few times. The rearrangement joins TRBV20-1 to TRBJ2-5, with a weak D call TRBD1 (6 bases). V was clipped by 1 base and J by 2 bases, with 17 bases between them. The length of the CDR3 is 16 residues. Germline V CDR1 and CDR2: DFQATT, SNEGSKA (reference sequence). The CDR3 region is CSARAVAGDIQETQYF. The CDR3 bases are TGCAGTGCTAGAGCGGTGGCAGGGGATATTCAAGAGACCCAGTACTTC.

V and J are TRBV6-2 or TRBV6-3 and TRBJ2-7; the match to TRBD1 covers 7 bases. With 6 bases clipped from V and 3 bases from J, the junction kept 5 bases outside the gene matches. Looked up from germline, CDR1 is MNHEY and CDR2 is SVGEGT. This CDR3 spans 13 amino acids. CDR3 in amino acids: CASSDRVGYEQYF. CDR3 in DNA: TGTGCCAGCAGCGACAGGGTAGGCTACGAGCAGTACTTC.

The chain employs TRBV10-3 and TRBJ2-5; 8 nucleotides match TRBD2. Trimming removed 6 bases from V and 5 bases from J; junction bases left unmatched: 5. Germline CDR1 ENHRY, CDR2 SYGVKD. The CDR3 covers 13 residues. CDR3 loop: CAIRGAGAETQYF. In DNA, the CDR3 is TGTGCCATCAGGGGAGCGGGAGCGGAGACCCAGTACTTC.

This clonotype was seen a few times. The chain has TRBV7-8 and TRBJ1-2; no definite D call. Trimming stripped 5 bases from V and 7 bases from J, with 11 bases between. The CDR3 totals 12 residues. Germline CDR1 reads SGHVS; CDR2 reads FQNEAQ. CDR3 in DNA: TGTGCCAGCAGCCCCGAAGTGGGTGGCTACACCTTC. This encodes CASSPEVGGYTF.

This clonotype is judged medium-sized. The rearrangement joins TRBV20-1 to TRBJ2-7; 9 bases are a match to TRBD2. With 3 bases clipped from V and 3 bases from J, the junction kept 6 bases outside the gene matches. The length of the CDR3 is 14 residues. CDR1 DFQATT and CDR2 SNEGSKA come from the germline V gene (reference sequence). The CDR3 region is CSASRRGGLYEQYF. DNA for the CDR3: TGCAGTGCTAGTAGGCGGGGGGGCCTCTACGAGCAGTACTTC.

The chain employs TRBV20-1 and TRBJ1-1; unclear D gene. The V end was cut by 2 bases, the J end by 7 bases, with 11 bases between. CDR1 is DFQATT, CDR2 SNEGSKA, per germline (reference sequence). The length of the CDR3 is 12 residues. CDR3 nucleotide sequence: TGCAGTGCTAGATTAGGGTTTAGTGAAGCTTTCTTT. It codes for CSARLGFSEAFF.

The chain uses TRBV5-4 and TRBJ2-7; D is undetermined. The CDR3 covers 15 residues. V lost 4 bases to trimming and J lost 0 bases, with 14 bases between them. Per germline, CDR1 SGHNT and CDR2 YYREEE (reference sequence). The DNA of the CDR3 is TGTGCCAGCAGCCCTGGGCCGTCAAGCTCCTACGAGCAGTACTTC. Translation gives CASSPGPSSSYEQYF.

This chain joins TRBV6-1 and TRBJ1-2; TRBD1 might be the D (6 bases). V was trimmed by 4 bases and J by 8 bases, leaving 14 bases between them. This CDR3 spans 13 amino acids. Looked up from germline, CDR1 is MNHNS and CDR2 is SASEGT. The CDR3 region has the DNA TGTGCCAGCAGTGCTACAGGGTGGCACGGCTACACCTTC. Translation gives CASSATGWHGYTF.

This clonotype is categorized as medium-sized. The V call is TRBV7-6, the J call TRBJ1-2; TRBD1 matches 7 bases. Germline V gene data show CDR1 as SGHVS and CDR2 as FNYEAQ. The CDR3 runs to 13 residues. Losses at the gene ends were 1 base for V and 5 bases for J; bases not matched to a gene: 1. The CDR3 DNA sequence: TGTGCCAGCAGCTTAGTCAGGGGGTATGGCTACACCTTC. As protein: CASSLVRGYGYTF.

The chain recombines TRBV10-3 with TRBJ2-7; 7 positions agree with TRBD1. The V gene's germline CDR1 is ENHRY and CDR2 SYGVKD. This CDR3 has 14 residues. Trimming took 5 bases from V and 3 from J; bases not matched to a gene: 7. The CDR3 region is CAISQTGSDYEQYF. The CDR3 nucleotides read TGTGCCATCAGTCAGACAGGGTCCGACTACGAGCAGTACTTC.

This clonotype occurred a few times. This sequence joins TRBV6-1 and TRBJ2-7; TRBD1 is a possible D gene (6 bases). V was shortened by 5 bases and J by 6 bases, with 11 bases between the two germline ends. Per germline, CDR1 MNHNS and CDR2 SASEGT. CDR3 length: 12 residues. For the CDR3, the DNA is TGTGCCAGCAGTCCGCAGGGGACCGAGCAGTACTTC. It translates to CASSPQGTEQYF.

Within the sample, this clonotype is large (0.1 to 1%). The chain has TRBV15 and TRBJ1-5; D remains unclear. The length of the CDR3 is 11 residues. Trimming pared 8 bases from V and 5 bases from J, leaving 7 bases between. Per germline, CDR1 LNHNV and CDR2 YYDKDF (reference sequence). The CDR3 DNA is TGTGCCACCGGACGGGATCAGCCCCAGCATTTT. This encodes CATGRDQPQHF.

The J gene is TRBJ2-7, the V gene TRBV10-3; D gene uncertain. Germline V gene lookup returns CDR1 ENHRY and CDR2 SYGVKD. The CDR3 loop spans 15 amino acids. Trimming took off 4 bases at V and 4 bases at J, with 17 bases between the two ends. CDR3 DNA sequence: TGTGCCATCAGTGCCCGTACCCTACAGAGGTACGAGCAGTACTTC. Translated, it gives CAISARTLQRYEQYF.

This chain connects TRBV7-9 to TRBJ1-1, with D possibly TRBD1 on 5 matching bases. Looked up from germline, CDR1 is SEHNR and CDR2 is FQNEAQ (reference sequence). The V end lost 3 bases, the J end lost 6 bases, and 11 bases lay between the germline ends. The CDR3 totals 13 residues. DNA of the CDR3: TGTGCCAGCAGCTTGAGGGAAGGGGCTGAAGCTTTCTTT. It translates to CASSLREGAEAFF.

This clonotype occurred a few times. J is TRBJ1-2 and V is TRBV7-2, with no clear D. Trimming removed 5 bases at V and 4 bases at J, with 14 bases between. The germline V gene has CDR1 SGHTA and CDR2 FQGNSA. The CDR3 is 14 amino acids. CDR3 bases: TGTGCCAGCAGCCCCTCGGGGAACGGCTATGGCTACACCTTC. It specifies CASSPSGNGYGYTF.

This chain links TRBV6-1 with TRBJ1-6, with D hard to call. CDR3 size: 14 residues. The V and J ends lost 6 bases and 7 bases respectively, with 13 bases between them. Germline V gene sequence: CDR1 MNHNS, CDR2 SASEGT. In DNA, the CDR3 is TGTGCCAGCAGGGTACCACCGGTGAATTCACCCCTCCACTTT. Its protein product is CASRVPPVNSPLHF.

The chain has TRBV7-9 and TRBJ1-2; weak D call: TRBD1 (5 bases). The CDR3 totals 15 residues. With 2 bases removed from V and 4 bases from J, the gap between germline ends came to 14 bases. In germline, CDR1 is SEHNR, CDR2 FQNEAQ (reference sequence). CDR3 sequence: CASSLMAGRSYGYTF. The CDR3 DNA sequence: TGTGCCAGCAGCTTAATGGCAGGGCGTAGCTATGGCTACACCTTC.

The table lists this clonotype with a few counts. V usage is TRBV20-1 and J usage is TRBJ1-2; D is perhaps TRBD1 (5 bases). The CDR3 is made up of 15 amino acids. V shed 1 base and J shed 4 bases, with 16 bases lying between them. The germline V gene encodes CDR1 DFQATT and CDR2 SNEGSKA (reference sequence). CDR3 DNA sequence: TGCAGTGCTAGAGGCGGACGGGGACGAACCTATGGCTACACCTTC. The encoded protein is CSARGGRGRTYGYTF.

This clonotype was seen only a few times. The genes are TRBV20-1 and TRBJ2-1; TRBD2 aligns across 8 bases. Germline V lookup: CDR1 DFQATT, CDR2 SNEGSKA (reference sequence). CDR3 size: 11 residues. V was clipped by 7 bases and J by 7 bases; unmatched bases: 3. The CDR3 sequence is CSGERGNEQFF. CDR3 coding DNA: TGCAGTGGGGAGCGGGGGAATGAGCAGTTCTTC.